The 18 T cell receptor beta chains below all came from one sample that was sequenced in a study of shared clonotypes between healthy human individuals. TCRdb's table, derived via immunoSEQ multiplex PCR, lists solely in-frame clones and lacks some. The table lists 2 million to 2.5 million clones, about 95% of them singletons. The naive CD8 subset, CD45RO-negative cells positively selected for CCR7, excluded terminally differentiated effector memory CD45RA+ cells. Sequenced sample: naive CD8+ T cells sorted from blood. Receptors were obtained from a man aged 18 to 29 in good health.

This chain uses TRBV5-4 with TRBJ2-3; 8 bases are shared with TRBD2. Unmatched junction bases numbered 15, after V lost 6 bases and J lost 6 bases. Germline CDR1 and CDR2: SGHNT and YYREEE (reference sequence). This CDR3 spans 16 amino acids. In DNA form, the CDR3 reads TGTGCCAGCACCCCGGACCCGGGACTAGGACGCGATACGCAGTATTTT. It codes for CASTPDPGLGRDTQYF.

The J gene is TRBJ1-1, the V gene TRBV9; no firm D call. Germline loops: CDR1 SGDLS, CDR2 YYNGEE. The CDR3 runs 18 residues. The V end lost 0 bases, the J end lost 4 bases, and 22 bases lay between the germline ends. The CDR3 region is CASSVVSRDTERVTEAFF. The CDR3 DNA reads as TGTGCCAGCAGCGTAGTAAGTCGAGACACGGAACGGGTCACTGAAGCTTTCTTT. Using reference TRBV9 and TRBJ1-1 for the parts outside the CDR3, the full variable domain is DSGVTQTPKHLITATGQRVTLRCSPRSGDLSVYWYQQSLDQGLQFLIQYYNGEERAKGNILERFSAQQFPDLHSELNLSSLELGDSALYFCASSVVSRDTERVTEAFFGQGTRLTVV.

The rearrangement links TRBV25-1 to TRBJ2-1, with D possibly matching TRBD2 (6 bases). In germline, CDR1 is MGHDK, CDR2 SYGVNS. V was clipped by 3 bases and J by 7 bases, with 16 bases between them. CDR3 size: 15 residues. CDR3 protein: CASSELVGGTNEQFF. The CDR3, as DNA: TGTGCCAGCAGTGAGCTAGTGGGGGGTACGAATGAGCAGTTCTTC.

The sample holds one count of this clone. The rearrangement uses TRBV2 and TRBJ2-1, with D possibly matching TRBD2 (6 bases). From germline, CDR1 is SNHLY and CDR2 FYNNEI. This CDR3 has 15 amino acids. V was trimmed by 2 bases and J by 7 bases, leaving 15 bases between them. CDR3 DNA: TGTGCCAGCAGTGAATGGAGTAGCGCGGGGAATGAGCAGTTCTTC. Amino acids: CASSEWSSAGNEQFF.

V usage is TRBV27 and J usage is TRBJ2-7; no clear D gene. Between the trimmed V and J ends, which lost 6 bases and 4 bases, there was a span of 13 bases. This CDR3 spans 13 amino acids. Germline V gene sequence: CDR1 MNHEY, CDR2 SMNVEV (reference sequence). The CDR3 nucleotides read TGTGCCAGCAGCCCATACCCCGGTTACGAGCAGTACTTC. Amino acids: CASSPYPGYEQYF.

The V gene is TRBV27, the J gene TRBJ2-1, with 7 bases that match TRBD2. Germline V lookup: CDR1 MNHEY, CDR2 SMNVEV (reference sequence). Germline trimming cut 3 bases from V and 0 bases from J; bases unmatched to any gene: 11. There are 18 residues in the CDR3. The CDR3 region has the DNA TGTGCCAGCAGTTTGTATGGGGGAGGGTCTAGCTCCTACAATGAGCAGTTCTTC. Its translation is CASSLYGGGSSSYNEQFF.

This chain uses TRBV6-4 with TRBJ1-1; 7 bases align to TRBD1. CDR1 and CDR2 from the germline V gene are MRHNA and SNTAGT. This CDR3 is built from 15 residues. V was pared by 7 bases and J by 3 bases, with 11 bases of the junction left unmatched. CDR3 nucleotide sequence: TGTGCCAGCAATAAGACAGGGCCGGAACACACTGAAGCTTTCTTT. This gives the protein CASNKTGPEHTEAFF.

The J gene is TRBJ1-1, the V gene TRBV10-3, with 10 bases matching TRBD1. J gave up 1 base and V 3 bases, and 2 bases lay outside the gene matches. In germline, CDR1 is ENHRY, CDR2 SYGVKD. The CDR3 spans 15 residues. The CDR3 loop reads CAISDWTGGNTEAFF. CDR3 DNA: TGTGCCATCAGTGATTGGACAGGGGGGAACACTGAAGCTTTCTTT.

The chain is built from TRBV7-3 and TRBJ2-1; possible D gene TRBD1, 7 bases. The length of the CDR3 is 15 residues. The ends were cut back, 5 bases at V and 2 bases at J, with 13 bases in the middle. Germline lookup yields CDR1 SGHTA and CDR2 FQGTGA. The CDR3 bases are TGTGCCAGCAGCCCCAGGGGGGCGGCCTACAATGAGCAGTTCTTC. It specifies CASSPRGAAYNEQFF.

This clone was seen only once. The sample has other DNA sequences that encode this CDR3 too. The chain carries TRBV9 and TRBJ2-3, with D maybe TRBD2 (6 bases). V was shortened by 0 bases and J by 2 bases, with 10 bases between the two germline ends. CDR1 is SGDLS, CDR2 YYNGEE, per germline. The CDR3 is 15 residues long. This CDR3 is CASSVGGLSTDTQYF. CDR3 nucleotides: TGTGCCAGCAGCGTAGGGGGACTTTCCACAGATACGCAGTATTTT.

The sample holds a few counts of this clone. The rearrangement links TRBV30 to TRBJ1-5; D ambiguous. V was trimmed by 3 bases and J by 12 bases, leaving 12 bases between them. This CDR3 contains 11 residues. Germline CDR1 reads GTSNPN; CDR2 reads SVGIG (reference sequence). The CDR3 region is CAWSGGSHQHF. The CDR3 DNA is TGTGCCTGGAGCGGAGGGAGCCACCAGCATTTT.

J is TRBJ2-1 and V is TRBV7-6, with no clear D. V gave up 4 bases and J gave up 10 bases, with 14 bases separating them. The CDR3 is made up of 13 amino acids. CDR1 and CDR2 (germline): SGHVS, FNYEAQ. The CDR3 DNA sequence: TGTGCCAGCAGCTCGCCCTCGTACGGAGAGCAGTTCTTC. This translates into CASSSPSYGEQFF.

This chain uses TRBV4-1 with TRBJ1-2; the match to TRBD1 covers 8 bases. The V gene's germline CDR1 is MGHRA and CDR2 YSYEKL. This CDR3 comprises 14 residues. V trimming: 5 bases; J trimming: 8 bases; junction bases outside the gene matches: 10. The CDR3 loop reads CASSVTQGAQGYTF. Here the CDR3 DNA reads TGCGCCAGCAGCGTCACCCAGGGGGCGCAGGGCTACACCTTC.

This chain uses TRBV10-2 with TRBJ1-2; D perhaps matches TRBD1 (5 bases). Per germline, CDR1 WSHSY and CDR2 SAAADI. The CDR3 extends over 12 amino acids. V was clipped by 6 bases and J by 6 bases, with 11 bases between them. CDR3 sequence reads: CASRRDDNGYTF. The CDR3 DNA follows: TGCGCCAGCAGGAGGGACGATAATGGCTACACCTTC.

The rearrangement links TRBV7-9 to TRBJ1-2, with a tentative D call TRBD1 (6 bases). There are 13 residues in the CDR3. Germline lookup yields CDR1 SEHNR and CDR2 FQNEAQ (reference sequence). V lost 5 bases and J 6 bases, leaving 13 bases between the germline ends. The DNA of the CDR3 is TGTGCCAGCAGCCCCTGGGGGGGCAATGGCTACACCTTC. Translating it yields CASSPWGGNGYTF.

The chain combines TRBV6-6 with TRBJ1-1, with D maybe TRBD1 (5 bases). Germline V gene lookup returns CDR1 MNHNY and CDR2 SVGAGI (reference sequence). V lost 2 bases, J lost 1 base, and 8 bases lay in between. The CDR3 has 14 residues. Written as DNA, the CDR3 is TGTGCCAGCAGTTACGGACACCGGAACACTGAAGCTTTCTTT. This gives the protein CASSYGHRNTEAFF.

In this sample, this clone turned up a few times. This chain joins TRBV5-1 and TRBJ2-7; D remains ambiguous. V lost 3 bases and J 1 base, leaving 5 bases between the germline ends. The germline gives CDR1 SGHRS, CDR2 YFSETQ. This CDR3 contains 12 residues. The CDR3 loop reads CASSSESYEQYF. The CDR3 nucleotides read TGCGCCAGCAGCTCCGAGTCCTACGAGCAGTACTTC. The full variable domain, completed using reference TRBV5-1 and TRBJ2-7, is KAGVTQTPRYLIKTRGQQVTLSCSPISGHRSVSWYQQTPGQGLQFLFEYFSETQRNKGNFPGRFSGRQFSNSRSEMNVSTLELGDSALYLCASSSESYEQYFGPGTRLTVT.

The chain has TRBV15 and TRBJ2-7; D uncertain. Looked up from germline, CDR1 is LNHNV and CDR2 is YYDKDF (reference sequence). V lost 1 base and J 6 bases, leaving 10 bases between the germline ends. The CDR3 is made up of 13 amino acids. The CDR3 is CATSRVKGSEQYF. The DNA of the CDR3 is TGTGCCACCAGCAGAGTTAAGGGTAGCGAGCAGTACTTC. Together with reference TRBV15 and TRBJ2-7, the CDR3 gives the full variable domain: DAMVIQNPRYQVTQFGKPVTLSCSQTLNHNVMYWYQQKSSQAPKLLFHYYDKDFNNEADTPDNFQSRRPNTSFCFLDIRSPGLGDTAMYLCATSRVKGSEQYFGPGTRLTVT.